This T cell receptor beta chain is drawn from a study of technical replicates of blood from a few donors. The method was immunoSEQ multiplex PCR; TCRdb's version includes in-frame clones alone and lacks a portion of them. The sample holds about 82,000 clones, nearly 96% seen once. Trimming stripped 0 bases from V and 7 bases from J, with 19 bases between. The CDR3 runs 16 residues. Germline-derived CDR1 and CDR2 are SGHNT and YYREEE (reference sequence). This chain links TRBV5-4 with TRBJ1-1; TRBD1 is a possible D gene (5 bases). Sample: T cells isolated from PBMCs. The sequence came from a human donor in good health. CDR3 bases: TGTGCCAGCAGCTTGGCGGGGACTACTCCTAGGGGTGAAGCTTTCTTT. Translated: CASSLAGTTPRGEAFF.